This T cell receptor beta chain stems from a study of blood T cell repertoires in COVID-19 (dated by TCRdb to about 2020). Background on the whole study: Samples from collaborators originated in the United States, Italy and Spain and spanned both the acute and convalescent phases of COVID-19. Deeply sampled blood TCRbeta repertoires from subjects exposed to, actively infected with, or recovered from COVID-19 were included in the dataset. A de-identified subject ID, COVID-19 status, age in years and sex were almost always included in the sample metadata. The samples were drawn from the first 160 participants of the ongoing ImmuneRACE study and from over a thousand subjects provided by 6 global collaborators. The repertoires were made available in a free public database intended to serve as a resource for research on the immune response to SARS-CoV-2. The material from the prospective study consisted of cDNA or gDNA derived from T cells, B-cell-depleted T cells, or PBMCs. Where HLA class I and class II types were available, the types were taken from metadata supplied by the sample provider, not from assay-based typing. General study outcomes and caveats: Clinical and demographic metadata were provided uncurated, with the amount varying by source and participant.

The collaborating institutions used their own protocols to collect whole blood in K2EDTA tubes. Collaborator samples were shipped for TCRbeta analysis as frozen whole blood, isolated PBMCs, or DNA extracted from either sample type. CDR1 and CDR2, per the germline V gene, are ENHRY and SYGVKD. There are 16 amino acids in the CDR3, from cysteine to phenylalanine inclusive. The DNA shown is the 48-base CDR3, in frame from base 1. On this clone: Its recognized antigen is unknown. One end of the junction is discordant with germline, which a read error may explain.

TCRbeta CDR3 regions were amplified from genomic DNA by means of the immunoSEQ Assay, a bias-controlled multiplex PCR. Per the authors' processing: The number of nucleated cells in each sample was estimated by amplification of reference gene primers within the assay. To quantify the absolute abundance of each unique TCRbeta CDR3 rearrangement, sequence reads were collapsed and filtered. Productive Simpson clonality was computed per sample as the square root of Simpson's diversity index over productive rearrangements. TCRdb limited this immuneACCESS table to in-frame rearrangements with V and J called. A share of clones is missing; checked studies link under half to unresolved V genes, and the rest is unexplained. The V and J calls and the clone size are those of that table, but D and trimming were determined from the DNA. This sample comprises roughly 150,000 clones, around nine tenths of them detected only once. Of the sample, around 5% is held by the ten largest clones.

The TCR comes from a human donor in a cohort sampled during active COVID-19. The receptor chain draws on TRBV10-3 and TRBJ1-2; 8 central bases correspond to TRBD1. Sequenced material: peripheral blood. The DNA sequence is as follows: TGTGCCATCAGGGAGTCAGGTTCTAGACAGGGGCATGGCTACACCTTC. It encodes CAIRESGSRQGHGYTF.